The text below deals with one T cell receptor beta chain. The record originates from a study of blood T cell repertoires in COVID-19. Across the whole study: Some COVID-19 samples were acute and others convalescent; all came from the United States, Italy and Spain.

Only in-frame clones appear in the TCRdb table, and some are missing; sequencing was by immunoSEQ multiplex PCR. The sample lists 100,000 to 150,000 clones; around nine tenths were seen once. The CDR3 sequence is 18 residues long. The J segment lost 2 bases and the V segment lost 10 bases, leaving 21 bases of the junction unmatched. Germline-derived CDR1 and CDR2 are MNHNS and SASEGT. The sample consisted of peripheral blood. The sequence was collected from a woman between 65 and 79 years old with COVID-19, enrolled during active disease. The genes are TRBV6-1 and TRBJ2-5, with 8 bases fitting TRBD1. The CDR3 region is CATRDRGPLGVWQETQYF. The CDR3 coding sequence is TGTGCCACCCGTGACAGGGGCCCATTAGGGGTTTGGCAAGAGACCCAGTACTTC.